This section outlines one T cell receptor beta chain sequence together with its context. The antigen is unknown. The junction had 3 bases not matched to a gene; V was cut back by 5 bases and J by 2 bases. CDR1 KGHSH and CDR2 LQKENI come from the germline V gene. The CDR3 totals 14 residues. This specimen comes from a study of identical twins' blood T cells. Study-level points and caveats: Twins shared more top CDR3 clonotypes than unrelated donors did.

Each TCR cDNA library carried sample-specific barcodes on both ends. TCRdb reprocessed the 5' RACE reads via MiXCR and lists one record per CDR3 protein. The repertoire holds 400,000 or so distinct CDR3 sequences, with around 30% as singletons. Likely shared infections and vaccines: all three twin pairs were reared together. The J gene is TRBJ1-1, the V gene TRBV18, with 9 bases aligning to TRBD1. The sequenced material came from PBMCs. This sequence originates from a woman aged 18 to 55 in good health. CDR3 protein: CASSKGQGNTEAFF. The DNA for the CDR3 is TGTGCCAGCTCAAAGGGACAGGGAAACACTGAAGCTTTCTTT.